These T cell receptor beta chains were read from a single sample in a study of low-dose radiotherapy and immunotherapy resistance in tumors. In TCRdb, the reads were re-called with MiXCR into one record per CDR3 protein. The sample carries over 65,000 distinct CDR3 sequences, about 18% recorded once. Sequencing was performed on PBMCs, taken before treatment. These receptors were collected from a male donor with prostate cancer. Both conserved end residues are part of each CDR3. Each record gives: J gene, V gene, CDR3 protein.

TRBJ2-1	TRBV6-5	CASSYSFGEQFF
TRBJ2-3	TRBV2	CASSSGGAVDTQYF
TRBJ1-6	TRBV2	CASRGSRESSYNSPLHF
TRBJ2-7	TRBV4-1	CASSQDPGVEQYF
TRBJ1-6	TRBV2	CASQDRVSSNSPLHF
TRBJ2-2	TRBV3-1	CASGSRTGELFF
TRBJ2-5	TRBV10-3	CAISETRGSGSLQETQYF
TRBJ2-3	TRBV15	CATSRGSRGTDTQYF
TRBJ1-5	TRBV2	CASVGSNQPQHF
TRBJ2-7	TRBV5-6	CASSLVGTGWEQYF
TRBJ2-1	TRBV3-1	CASSLLAGGEQFF
TRBJ2-5	TRBV4-3	CASSQGFGETQYF
TRBJ2-1	TRBV18	CASSPRQEDNEQFF
TRBJ1-2	TRBV29-1	CASTPAPAGYGYTF
TRBJ2-1	TRBV6-1	CASSTTSGGADEQFF
TRBJ2-7	TRBV7-6	CASSQTSGDLSSYEQYF
TRBJ1-1	TRBV11-2	CASSPEGGGGQAFF
TRBJ2-7	TRBV29-1	CSVEGQGRYEQYF
TRBJ2-7	TRBV23-1	CASSQNPPPGSPYEQYF
TRBJ1-5	TRBV11-2	CASSLGRLNQPQHF
TRBJ1-5	TRBV6-6	CASSYSGGRDQPQHF
TRBJ2-1	TRBV19	CASSIDGGGSQFF
TRBJ2-2	TRBV19	CASSMGTVPNTGELFF
TRBJ1-1	TRBV4-1	CASSQGQGMTEAFF
TRBJ2-7	TRBV2	CASGPGQGPARAFYEQYF
TRBJ2-1	TRBV3-1	CASSQVSGGPREQFF
TRBJ2-1	TRBV5-4	CASSFTGPQVNEQFF
TRBJ2-1	TRBV12-3/TRBV12-4	CASSFGTGYYNEQFF
TRBJ2-2	TRBV7-2	CASSALLAGGGELFF
TRBJ1-1	TRBV5-1	CASSEQGVGTEAFF
TRBJ2-5	TRBV12-3/TRBV12-4	CASSHSGDQETQYF
TRBJ2-6	TRBV7-9	CASSGGANSGANVLTF
TRBJ2-2	TRBV2	CASSVTGVAGELFF
TRBJ1-2	TRBV9	CASSVGPSYGYTF
TRBJ2-7	TRBV5-5	CASSLGPGTVYEQYF
TRBJ2-3	TRBV5-8	CATQSLGGSVTDTQYF
TRBJ2-3	TRBV6-6	CASSPNNEPDTQYF
TRBJ2-3	TRBV4-1	CASSSIAGGLVSTDTQYF
TRBJ1-3	TRBV12-3/TRBV12-4	CASNLAGGSGNTIYF